The T cell receptor beta chain under discussion was sequenced for a study of cytomegalovirus exposure and HLA in healthy donors. Note on this clone: Antigen: not known.

V was pared by 0 bases and J by 2 bases, with 8 bases of the junction left unmatched. The CDR3 covers 17 residues. The germline V gene encodes CDR1 LGHNT and CDR2 FRNRAP. The PCR ran on 60 Vbeta and 13 Jbeta primers. TCRdb's copy holds only in-frame clones and misses some; the assay was immunoSEQ multiplex PCR. The sample shows roughly 200,000 clones, approximately 80% of them seen only once. Overall study findings and caveats: No immune exposure information besides CMV serostatus was available. The HLA-A and HLA-B alleles of most subjects were reportedly predicted accurately from TCR beta sequences. Fewer N-insertions than the approximately 680-donor mean were reportedly shown by an Asian-associated ancestry cluster in a later analysis. The authors considered a cluster of highly shared sequence variants likely to be a sequencing artifact.

The V call is TRBV12-5, the J call TRBJ2-7, with TRBD2 matching over 9 bases. Material: PBMCs. The clonotype originates from a female donor in good health and CMV-seronegative. CDR3 DNA: TGTGCTAGTGGTTTGGTTGTCGGGCGGGAGGGCCCCTACGAGCAGTACTTC. It specifies CASGLVVGREGPYEQYF.